This TCR beta chain was sequenced during a study of cytomegalovirus exposure and HLA in healthy donors. Study-level information: Among about 179 million T cells, an earlier analysis found 90 million to 130 million unique TCR beta sequences.

Comments on this clone: Antigen unknown.

Germline V lookup: CDR1 SQVTM, CDR2 ANQGSEA. The germline V and J ends were trimmed by 4 bases and 1 base, with 10 bases remaining between them. The CDR3 consists of 13 residues. Points from the study as a whole: Accounts indicate the classifier identified cytomegalovirus status with strong specificity and sensitivity. The later analysis indicated that the majority of CMV-associated TCR beta chains appeared HLA-restricted.

It was with 60 Vbeta and 13 Jbeta primers that the PCR ran. Sequencing was performed with immunoSEQ multiplex PCR; in TCRdb, only in-frame clones are kept and a portion is missing. The table lists approximately 50,000 clones, with over 2% in the top ten. The receptor was derived from a female donor in good health and CMV-seronegative. Sequencing input: PBMCs. The chain is built from TRBV29-1 and TRBJ1-1; a weak D match, TRBD1 (5 bases). In nucleotides, the CDR3 is TGCAGCGTTGGGCAGGGCGGGAACACTGAAGCTTTCTTT. Translated: CSVGQGGNTEAFF.